The T cell receptor (beta chain) described here comes from a study of blood T cell repertoires in COVID-19. Profiled with immunoSEQ multiplex PCR; TCRdb holds only in-frame clones, not every one. This sample yields around 140,000 clones, of which 81% are seen a single time; approximately 8.7% belongs to the top ten. Germline CDR1 and CDR2: MDHEN and SYDVKM. This CDR3 is 16 amino acids long. The ends lost 6 bases at V and 5 bases at J; junction bases unmatched: 14. Sample: peripheral blood. The receptor was derived from a woman aged 55 to 70 with active or convalescent COVID-19. The rearrangement uses TRBV28 and TRBJ2-3; 7 nucleotides align to TRBD2. The CDR3, as DNA: TGTGCCAGCAGGGGGTTTACGGCGGGAGAATTAGATACGCAGTATTTT. Translated, it gives CASRGFTAGELDTQYF.